Shown below are 17 T cell receptor beta chains from a single sample sequenced in a study of CD8 T cells in Susac syndrome. With random hexamers, reverse transcription was performed on about 0.5 to 1 ug of RNA. TCRdb independently ran MiXCR on the immunoSEQ multiplex PCR reads; one entry per CDR3 protein. The sample has some 150,000 distinct CDR3 sequences; about 93% are singletons. Material: CD8+ T cells from PBMCs. The receptors were gathered from a human donor in good health.

The chain employs TRBV14 and TRBJ2-7, with D possibly called TRBD1 or TRBD2 (5 bases each). Germline loops: CDR1 SGHDN, CDR2 FVKESK. The V end lost 4 bases, the J end lost 7 bases, and 29 bases lay between the germline ends. This CDR3 comprises 18 residues. CDR3 protein: CASSLGVGGPPLIIEQYF. DNA for the CDR3: TGTGCCAGCAGCCTGGGGGTAGGAGGACCACCCCTTATCATAGAGCAGTACTTC.

The V call is TRBV5-4, the J call TRBJ2-5; D is tentatively TRBD1 or TRBD2 (6 bases each). Trimming removed 0 bases at V and 4 bases at J, with 13 bases between. Germline V gives CDR1 SGHNT, CDR2 YYREEE (reference sequence). CDR3 size: 15 residues. CDR3 in DNA: TGTGCCAGCAGCTTGGTGGATGGGGGGCGAGAGACCCAGTACTTC. It is translated as CASSLVDGGRETQYF.

This clonotype was counted only a few times. CDR3 nucleotide sequence: TGTGCCAGCAGCTCGCGGCCGGGACCCCGCACAGATACGCAGTATTTT. Residues: CASSSRPGPRTDTQYF. The chain links TRBV7-3 to TRBJ2-3, with D perhaps given as TRBD1 or TRBD2 (5 bases each). Germline values: CDR1 SGHTA, CDR2 FQGTGA. The CDR3 covers 16 residues. The V end was cut by 4 bases, the J end by 1 base, with 15 bases between.

The chain is built from TRBV15 and TRBJ2-1; D remains ambiguous. Trimming left V 0 bases short and J 0 bases short, with 12 bases between. CDR3 size: 17 residues. In germline, CDR1 is LNHNV, CDR2 YYDKDF (reference sequence). The CDR3 protein is CATSRDGTLSSYNEQFF. CDR3 DNA sequence: TGTGCCACCAGCAGAGATGGTACCCTAAGCTCCTACAATGAGCAGTTCTTC.

This clonotype was observed a single time. The chain links TRBV5-4 to TRBJ1-2; no firm D call. The V end lost 7 bases, the J end lost 6 bases, and 25 bases lay between the germline ends. Germline loops: CDR1 SGHNT, CDR2 YYREEE (reference sequence). The CDR3 contains 16 residues. The DNA of the CDR3 is TGTGCCAGCTCCCCAGCAGGAGGGTACAATCGAGATGGCTACACCTTC. Protein: CASSPAGGYNRDGYTF.

The CDR3 region is CASSVAPGSSYEQYF. Written as DNA, the CDR3 is TGTGCCAGCAGCGTAGCTCCGGGGAGCTCCTACGAGCAGTACTTC. The chain carries TRBV9 and TRBJ2-7; possibly TRBD2 for D (5 bases). This CDR3 is built from 15 residues. V lost 0 bases to trimming and J lost 0 bases, with 10 bases between them. Looked up from germline, CDR1 is SGDLS and CDR2 is YYNGEE.

The chain recombines TRBV4-3 with TRBJ2-5; D possibly corresponds to TRBD2 (5 bases). The CDR3 contains 16 residues. V lost 1 base, J lost 0 bases, and 12 bases lay in between. CDR1 LGHNA and CDR2 YSLEER come from the germline V gene. The chain's CDR3 is CASSQAWESYQETQYF. CDR3 DNA sequence: TGCGCCAGCAGCCAAGCATGGGAGTCCTACCAAGAGACCCAGTACTTC.

J is TRBJ2-7 and V is TRBV7-6, with D hard to call. This CDR3 spans 14 amino acids. Per germline, CDR1 SGHVS and CDR2 FNYEAQ. V lost 1 base and J 0 bases, leaving 7 bases between the germline ends. The CDR3 here is CASSLGRNSYEQYF. The CDR3, as DNA: TGTGCCAGCAGCTTAGGACGGAACTCCTACGAGCAGTACTTC.

V gene TRBV5-1 combines with J gene TRBJ2-6; D is unclear. Trimming removed 2 bases at V and 0 bases at J, with 6 bases between. The length of the CDR3 is 15 residues. Germline lookup yields CDR1 SGHRS and CDR2 YFSETQ. CDR3 protein: CASSFRSSGANVLTF. In DNA, the CDR3 is TGCGCCAGCAGCTTCAGAAGCTCTGGGGCCAACGTCCTGACTTTC.

The chain carries TRBV12-3 or TRBV12-4 and TRBJ2-1, with D possibly matching TRBD1 (5 bases). CDR3 length equals 14 residues. V lost 11 bases and J lost 0, with 14 bases in between. DNA of the CDR3: TGTGCCTCCCACCCAGGGAACTCCTACAATGAGCAGTTCTTC. This sequence encodes CASHPGNSYNEQFF.

This chain's CDR3 is CASSQDGRAYEQYF. The CDR3 DNA is TGCGCCAGCAGCCAAGACGGGCGGGCCTACGAGCAGTACTTC. The chain couples TRBV4-3 to TRBJ2-7; maybe TRBD2 (5 bases). Trimming cost V 0 bases and J 2 bases, with 8 bases left between them. The CDR3 loop spans 14 amino acids. Germline lookup yields CDR1 LGHNA and CDR2 YSLEER.

The gene calls are TRBV4-1 and TRBJ1-1, with a possible D match to TRBD1 (6 bases). There are 14 residues in the CDR3. Trimming cost V 2 bases and J 1 base, with 8 bases left between them. CDR1 MGHRA and CDR2 YSYEKL come from the germline V gene. The DNA of the CDR3 is TGCGCCAGCAGCCAAATGGACAGGAACACTGAAGCTTTCTTT. Translation: CASSQMDRNTEAFF.

This clonotype was counted once. V and J are TRBV29-1 and TRBJ1-2, with D perhaps matching TRBD1 (5 bases). This CDR3 is built from 15 residues. Germline-derived CDR1 and CDR2 are SQVTM and ANQGSEA. V was shortened by 0 bases and J by 4 bases, with 15 bases between the two germline ends. The CDR3 region is CSVEDRGDSSYGYTF. In DNA form, the CDR3 reads TGCAGCGTTGAAGATCGGGGGGATTCATCCTATGGCTACACCTTC.

The chain couples TRBV7-9 to TRBJ2-5, with D uncertain. CDR1 and CDR2 from the germline V gene are SEHNR and FQNEAQ (reference sequence). V was shortened by 5 bases and J by 4 bases, with 20 bases between the two germline ends. The CDR3 is 16 amino acids. For the CDR3, the DNA is TGTGCCAGCAGCCCAATCAACTCGGGTTTGACAGAGACCCAGTACTTC. Translated: CASSPINSGLTETQYF.

The chain has TRBV9 and TRBJ2-1, with D possibly called TRBD1 or TRBD2 (5 bases each). Between the trimmed V and J ends, which lost 0 bases and 3 bases, there was a span of 10 bases. CDR3 length equals 15 residues. From germline, CDR1 is SGDLS and CDR2 YYNGEE. The CDR3: CASSVAEGYYNEQFF. The CDR3 DNA follows: TGTGCCAGCAGCGTAGCTGAGGGGTACTACAATGAGCAGTTCTTC. The whole variable domain, filled in from reference TRBV9 and TRBJ2-1, reads DSGVTQTPKHLITATGQRVTLRCSPRSGDLSVYWYQQSLDQGLQFLIQYYNGEERAKGNILERFSAQQFPDLHSELNLSSLELGDSALYFCASSVAEGYYNEQFFGPGTRLTVL.

The chain has TRBV4-1 and TRBJ2-2; D is ambiguous. This CDR3 has 14 residues. CDR1 and CDR2 from the germline V gene are MGHRA and YSYEKL. V shed 4 bases and J shed 1 base, with 7 bases lying between them. CDR3 bases: TGCGCCAGCAGCCGCGGAGTGAACACCGGGGAGCTGTTTTTT. It is translated as CASSRGVNTGELFF.

V and J are TRBV30 and TRBJ1-4; 7 bases align to TRBD1. The CDR3 runs to 15 residues. Per germline, CDR1 GTSNPN and CDR2 SVGIG (reference sequence). After removal of 1 base from V and 8 bases from J, the junction contained 10 bases not matched to a gene. CDR3 sequence: CAWSEQGRKIEKLFF. CDR3 bases: TGTGCCTGGAGTGAACAGGGGCGGAAAATAGAAAAACTGTTTTTT.